Listed below are T cell receptor beta chains from one sample, sequenced in a study of PD-L1 blockade in urothelial cancer. Some clones are missing from TCRdb's copy, which holds only in-frame ones; the method was immunoSEQ multiplex PCR. The sample shows nearly 45,000 clones, almost 85% of them seen only once. The starting material was PBMCs, obtained around atezolizumab (anti-PD-L1) treatment. These TCRs come from a man aged 60-69 years with urothelial cancer. CDR3s include the opening cysteine and the closing phenylalanine or tryptophan. The order of the fields is J gene, clone size, D gene, V gene, CDR3 DNA, CDR3 protein. D genes are given only for firm matches. The listing skips clone size in some rows; elsewhere it reads once, few, many or a size class.

TRBJ1-4,-,-,TRBV28,TGTGCCAGCAGGGGCGGACAGTATTTTAATGAAAAACTGTTTTTT,CASRGGQYFNEKLFF
TRBJ1-2,once,-,TRBV5-8,TGTGCCAGCAGCTTTGACAGGATTTATGGCTACACCTTC,CASSFDRIYGYTF
TRBJ1-2,-,TRBD1,TRBV2,TGTGCCAGCATTGGGGGCAGGGGGCGCGATGGCTACACCTTC,CASIGGRGRDGYTF
TRBJ2-3,once,TRBD2,TRBV7-7,TGTGCTAGCAGCTCCTCTTCTAGCGGAGGGGATACGCAGTATTTT,CASSSSSSGGDTQYF
TRBJ1-5,few,-,TRBV28,TGTGCCAGCAGTACCTACAGGGTGGAGAGCAATCAGCCCCAGCATTTT,CASSTYRVESNQPQHF
TRBJ2-7,-,-,TRBV6-6,TGTGCCAGCAGTTATCGCAGGGACGAGCAGTACTTC,CASSYRRDEQYF
TRBJ2-2,-,TRBD1,TRBV11-3,TGTGCCAGCAGCCTAGGGACAGGGGGCACCGGGGAGCTGTTTTTT,CASSLGTGGTGELFF
TRBJ2-7,-,-,TRBV30,TGTGCCTGGAGGGTGGAGGGAGGATACGAGCAGTACTTC,CAWRVEGGYEQYF
TRBJ1-1,-,-,TRBV27,TGTGCCAGCAGCACAGGAGCCACTGAAGCTTTCTTT,CASSTGATEAFF
TRBJ1-6,few,-,TRBV28,TGTGCCAGCAGTGGATCAAAGACAGCCTCACACTCCTATAATTCACCCCTCCACTTT,CASSGSKTASHSYNSPLHF
TRBJ1-2,-,TRBD1,TRBV5-1,TGCGCCAGCAGCTTGGCTGGACAGGGAATCGGCTACACCTTC,CASSLAGQGIGYTF
TRBJ1-4,few,-,TRBV14,TGTGCCAGCAGCCGGGGGGTGGTAGAAAAACTGTTTTTT,CASSRGVVEKLFF
TRBJ2-7,-,TRBD2,TRBV15,TGTGCCACCAGCAGCGCCGGGACTAGTAACTACGAGCAGTACTTC,CATSSAGTSNYEQYF
TRBJ2-6,once,TRBD1,TRBV19,TGTGCCACTACCGGGACAGGCGGCTCTGGGGCCAACGTCCTGACTTTC,CATTGTGGSGANVLTF
TRBJ2-5,few,-,TRBV9,TGTGCCAGCAGCGTAGGAGCAGAGACCCAGTACTTC,CASSVGAETQYF
TRBJ2-7,-,-,TRBV5-1,TGCGCCAGCAGCTTTTTCACTGCAGGGGAGCAGTACTTC,CASSFFTAGEQYF
TRBJ2-4,-,-,TRBV5-1,TGCGCCAGCAGCCCCGAGCAGGCCTTAGCCAAAAACATTCAGTACTTC,CASSPEQALAKNIQYF
TRBJ2-7,-,-,TRBV27,TGTGCCAGCAGTTTGGACATCAACCCCACCTACGAGCAGTACTTC,CASSLDINPTYEQYF
TRBJ1-2,-,TRBD1,TRBV11-2,TGTGCCAGCAGCTCCTCGGGACAGGGTACCTACACCTTC,CASSSSGQGTYTF
TRBJ2-7,-,TRBD1,TRBV5-1,TGCGCCAGCAGCACCGGGACAGGGGGCTACTACGAGCAGTACTTC,CASSTGTGGYYEQYF
TRBJ1-2,-,-,TRBV28,TGTGCCAGCACCACTGACAGCGGGGGTAACTATGGCTACACCTTC,CASTTDSGGNYGYTF
TRBJ1-5,-,-,TRBV23-1,TGCGCCAGCAGTCAACCGGGCAATCAGCCCCAGCATTTT,CASSQPGNQPQHF
TRBJ1-1,-,-,TRBV6-1,TGTGCCAGCAGTGAAGCGGAGACCACTGAAGCTTTCTTT,CASSEAETTEAFF
TRBJ1-5,once,TRBD1,TRBV6-5,TGTGCCAGCGGGGTCGGACAGGGACGACGGCCCCAGCATTTT,CASGVGQGRRPQHF
TRBJ2-1,-,TRBD1,TRBV19,TGTGCCAGTAAAACAGGGGATGAGCAGTTCTTC,CASKTGDEQFF
TRBJ2-1,few,TRBD2,TRBV7-8,TGTGCCAGCACCGGTAGCGGGAGTAGGCAGTTCTTC,CASTGSGSRQFF
TRBJ1-5,few,TRBD1,TRBV19,TGTGCCACCAAGGGACAGGCGCTAAATCAGCCCCAGCATTTT,CATKGQALNQPQHF
TRBJ2-1,-,TRBD1,TRBV29-1,TGCAGCGTTCTGGGACAGGGCACTTACAATGAGCAGTTCTTC,CSVLGQGTYNEQFF
TRBJ2-1,-,-,TRBV7-8,TGTGCCAGCAGCTTATTTTCGGGGATTACCTACAATGAGCAGTTCTTC,CASSLFSGITYNEQFF
TRBJ2-7,-,TRBD1,TRBV6-1,TGTGCCAGCAGTGAAGGGGACAGGTACTTCTACGAGCAGTACTTC,CASSEGDRYFYEQYF
TRBJ2-1,-,TRBD2,TRBV11-2,TGTGCCAGCAGCTTAGATACAGAAAGACTAGCGGGAGAGTCCTACAATGAGCAGTTCTTC,CASSLDTERLAGESYNEQFF
TRBJ1-4,-,TRBD1,TRBV19,TGTGCCAGTAGTATTCAGGGGGCGGATGAAAAACTGTTTTTT,CASSIQGADEKLFF
TRBJ2-3,-,TRBD2,TRBV27,TGTGCCAGCAGTAACCTAGCGGGAGCCCAGGGAGATACGCAGTATTTT,CASSNLAGAQGDTQYF
TRBJ2-5,-,TRBD2,TRBV11-2,TGTGCCAGCAGCTTAGAGCGGGCGGGAGTAGAGACCCAGTACTTC,CASSLERAGVETQYF
TRBJ1-4,-,-,TRBV28,TGTGCCAGCATGACACCCCGGGCAGGGCAAAATGAAAAACTGTTTTTT,CASMTPRAGQNEKLFF
TRBJ1-2,-,TRBD1,TRBV29-1,TGCAGCGTCGAGGGACAGGGACCTGGCTACACCTTC,CSVEGQGPGYTF